The 18 T cell receptor beta chains below were found in one sample sequenced in a study of neurological immune-mediated disorders. MiXCR, run by TCRdb on the 5' RACE reads, gives a single entry per CDR3 protein. The repertoire holds tens of thousands of distinct CDR3 sequences, with 3.8% as singletons. The sequenced sample consisted of PBMCs. The source of these receptors is a man aged 25-40 years with multiple sclerosis.

The sample holds many counts of this clonotype. V gene TRBV20-1 combines with J gene TRBJ2-7; 10 bases map to TRBD2. V shed 3 bases and J 3 bases; nucleotides not matched to a gene: 2. The CDR3 is 13 amino acids. The germline gives CDR1 DFQATT, CDR2 SNEGSKA (reference sequence). The CDR3: CSASASGGYEQYF. DNA of the CDR3: TGCAGTGCTAGTGCTAGCGGGGGCTACGAGCAGTACTTC.

There are many counts of this clonotype. The chain joins TRBV27 to TRBJ2-3, with TRBD1 matching over 8 bases. The CDR3 spans 16 residues. The germline CDR1 and CDR2 sequences are MNHEY and SMNVEV (reference sequence). The V gene end was trimmed by 2 bases and the J gene end by 2 bases; junction bases not matched to a gene: 6. This CDR3 is CASSLDRGTFTDTQYF. The CDR3 DNA reads TGTGCCAGCAGTTTAGACAGGGGTACGTTCACAGATACGCAGTATTTT.

This clonotype showed up many times. This chain uses TRBV20-1 with TRBJ1-1, with 10 nucleotides matching TRBD1. This CDR3 region has 16 residues. CDR1 is DFQATT, CDR2 SNEGSKA, per germline (reference sequence). V lost 5 bases to trimming and J lost 0 bases; unmatched junction nucleotides: 9. The CDR3 protein is CSAGWRDRGLNTEAFF. For the CDR3, the DNA is TGCAGTGCTGGATGGCGGGACAGGGGACTGAACACTGAAGCTTTCTTT.

This clonotype was detected a few times. The V call is TRBV2, the J call TRBJ2-7, with D perhaps matching TRBD2 (6 bases). Trimming removed 3 bases at V and 0 bases at J, with 12 bases between. Germline V gene lookup returns CDR1 SNHLY and CDR2 FYNNEI. The CDR3 contains 15 residues. CDR3 residues: CASSDSGLSSYEQYF. In nucleotides, the CDR3 is TGTGCCAGCAGTGATTCGGGACTCAGCTCCTACGAGCAGTACTTC.

This clonotype showed up many times. This chain uses TRBV5-5 with TRBJ2-3, with D possibly called TRBD1 or TRBD2 (5 bases each). Per germline, CDR1 SGHKS and CDR2 YYEKEE (reference sequence). Trimming cost V 3 bases and J 3 bases, with 14 bases left between them. The CDR3 covers 15 residues. In DNA form, the CDR3 reads TGTGCCAGCAGCTCCGGGGCCGAGTTGACAGATACGCAGTATTTT. This gives the protein CASSSGAELTDTQYF.

There are a few counts of this clonotype. This chain connects TRBV6-6 to TRBJ2-7, with 13 bases lining up with TRBD2. V trimming: 6 bases; J trimming: 2 bases; junction bases outside the gene matches: 4. Germline CDR1 reads MNHNY; CDR2 reads SVGAGI (reference sequence). The CDR3 is 15 amino acids. CDR3 in DNA: TGTGCCAGCAGCTCGACTAGCGGGGGGACCTACGAGCAGTACTTC. As protein: CASSSTSGGTYEQYF.

This rearrangement joins TRBV6-2 or TRBV6-3 to TRBJ2-2; a possible D gene is TRBD2 (6 bases). Germline assignment: CDR1 MNHEY and CDR2 SVGEGT. This CDR3 is built from 14 residues. Trimming took off 6 bases at V and 6 bases at J, with 14 bases between the two ends. The CDR3 here is CASSPGGFAGELFF. The DNA of the CDR3 is TGTGCCAGCAGCCCCGGAGGGTTTGCCGGGGAGCTGTTTTTT.

Ten or more counts support this clonotype. The DNA for the CDR3 is TGCAGTGCTAGGGGAGGGACTAGCTTACCCGAACAAGAGACCCAGTACTTC. Residues: CSARGGTSLPEQETQYF. V gene TRBV20-1 combines with J gene TRBJ2-5; 9 bases align to TRBD2. CDR1 is DFQATT and CDR2 is SNEGSKA in the germline V gene (reference sequence). This CDR3 spans 17 amino acids. V was clipped by 3 bases and J by 2 bases; unmatched bases: 13.

This clonotype was picked up many times. V is TRBV20-1 and J is TRBJ2-2; TRBD1 is a possible D gene (7 bases). The CDR3 totals 13 residues. Between the trimmed V and J ends, which lost 7 bases and 3 bases, there was a span of 12 bases. CDR1 is DFQATT, CDR2 SNEGSKA, per germline (reference sequence). The CDR3 protein is CSGQGGYTGELFF. CDR3 in DNA: TGCAGTGGTCAGGGGGGCTACACCGGGGAGCTGTTTTTT.

About this clonotype: A much larger clonotype is one base distant, so this may be a read error. The chain carries TRBV5-1 and TRBJ2-7, with 8 bases identical to TRBD2. The J call is in doubt because the DNA end fits TRBJ2-1 better. Germline lookup yields CDR1 SGHRS and CDR2 YFSETQ. CDR3 length: 13 amino acids. The CDR3 here is CASSLVAGNEQFF. As DNA, the CDR3 is TGCGCCAGCAGCTTGGTAGCGGGGAACGAGCAGTTCTTC.

This clonotype was counted many times. This rearrangement joins TRBV9 to TRBJ2-5; 8 bases line up with TRBD1. V shed 1 base, J shed 4 bases, and the junction held 3 bases outside the gene matches. CDR3 length: 14 amino acids. The germline V gene encodes CDR1 SGDLS and CDR2 YYNGEE. The CDR3 bases are TGTGCCAGCAGCGTAACTACAGGGGGAGAGACCCAGTACTTC. It specifies CASSVTTGGETQYF. Supplemented by reference TRBV9 and TRBJ2-5, the full variable domain reads DSGVTQTPKHLITATGQRVTLRCSPRSGDLSVYWYQQSLDQGLQFLIQYYNGEERAKGNILERFSAQQFPDLHSELNLSSLELGDSALYFCASSVTTGGETQYFGPGTRLLVL.

This clonotype was detected many times. The chain joins TRBV20-1 to TRBJ1-5; 7 bases align to TRBD1. J gave up 11 bases and V 6 bases, and 16 bases lay outside the gene matches. CDR1 and CDR2 (germline): DFQATT, SNEGSKA (reference sequence). The CDR3 has 14 residues. The CDR3 spells CSATKGQTLLSQHF. The CDR3 nucleotides are TGCAGTGCCACGAAGGGACAGACGCTGTTATCCCAGCATTTT.

Of note for this clonotype: A read error is possible here, since a much larger clone lies one base away. The genes are TRBV20-1 and TRBJ1-2, with D possibly being TRBD1 (5 bases). CDR3 length equals 14 residues. Germline V gives CDR1 DFQATT, CDR2 SNEGSKA (reference sequence). Deletions cut 3 bases from V and 8 bases from J, with 19 bases between. The CDR3 coding sequence is TGCAGTGCTAGCCGCCCGGACAAGGCCCCCGGCTACACCTTC. Protein sequence: CSASRPDKAPGYTF.

This clonotype occurred many times. The chain carries TRBV10-3 and TRBJ2-5, with D unresolved. Germline CDR1 reads ENHRY; CDR2 reads SYGVKD. This CDR3 has 13 residues. V was clipped by 9 bases and J by 1 base, with 12 bases between them. CDR3 nucleotides: TGTGCCATAACGGACGGACCCCAAGAGACCCAGTACTTC. It translates to CAITDGPQETQYF.

This clonotype showed up many times. CDR3 sequence: CASSSDRGTDTQYF. The CDR3 DNA is TGCGCCAGCAGTTCGGACAGGGGCACAGATACGCAGTATTTT. The rearrangement uses TRBV5-1 and TRBJ2-3, with TRBD1 identical over 8 bases. V was clipped by 5 bases and J by 1 base; unmatched bases: 3. CDR3 size: 14 residues. Germline V lookup: CDR1 SGHRS, CDR2 YFSETQ. Based on the CDR3 plus reference TRBV5-1 and TRBJ2-3, the full variable domain is KAGVTQTPRYLIKTRGQQVTLSCSPISGHRSVSWYQQTPGQGLQFLFEYFSETQRNKGNFPGRFSGRQFSNSRSEMNVSTLELGDSALYLCASSSDRGTDTQYFGPGTRLTVL.

This clonotype was counted at least ten times. The CDR3 is CSARSRLVDLNYGYTF. The CDR3 DNA reads as TGCAGTGCTAGAAGTCGGCTTGTAGATTTAAACTATGGCTACACCTTC. The chain couples TRBV20-1 to TRBJ1-2; D gene uncertain. V dropped 2 bases and J dropped 2 bases, with 18 bases sitting between them. The CDR3 covers 16 residues. From germline, CDR1 is DFQATT and CDR2 SNEGSKA (reference sequence).

This clonotype has a count of ten or more. The chain has TRBV12-3 or TRBV12-4 and TRBJ1-1, with D unclear. V lost 5 bases, J lost 0 bases, and 7 bases lay in between. CDR3 length: 13 amino acids. The CDR3 sequence: CASSPLMNTEAFF. Here the CDR3 DNA reads TGTGCCAGCAGTCCCCTCATGAACACTGAAGCTTTCTTT.

This clonotype was observed many times. The V call is TRBV14, the J call TRBJ1-1; 7 bases are shared with TRBD1. Germline CDR1 is SGHDN and CDR2 is FVKESK. The CDR3 is 14 amino acids. The V and J ends lost 3 bases and 4 bases, in that order; junction bases with no gene match: 5. The CDR3 here is CASSQVTGPTEAFF. CDR3 nucleotide sequence: TGTGCCAGCAGCCAGGTGACAGGGCCCACTGAAGCTTTCTTT.